The present entry profiles one T cell receptor beta chain with its context. What antigen it recognizes has not been identified. Qualities for individual bases were not recorded, and no much larger clone is one base off. One collaborating source in Seattle enrolled patients during active infection and followed them longitudinally through the course of disease. Collaborating institutions collected whole blood in K2EDTA tubes following their own protocols. For TCRbeta analysis, collaborator samples were shipped as frozen whole blood, as isolated PBMCs, or as DNA extracted from either sample type. The immunoSEQ Assay, a bias-controlled multiplex PCR, was used to amplify TCRbeta CDR3 regions from genomic DNA. Processing in the source paper ran as follows. The number of nucleated cells in each sample was estimated from the amplification of reference gene primers within the assay. To quantify the absolute abundance of each unique TCRbeta CDR3 rearrangement, sequence reads were collapsed and filtered. Productive Simpson clonality was computed per sample as the square root of Simpson's diversity index over productive rearrangements. The clones in this table, taken by TCRdb from immuneACCESS, are in-frame only. Not every clone is retained; where verified, under half of the shortfall comes from an unresolved V gene, and the cause of the rest is unknown. V and J calls and clone size are given by that table; D and trimming were obtained from the DNA. In all, the sample holds around 360,000 clones, and around 87% of those were seen once. The ten largest clones capture more than 9% of the sample.

This specimen belongs to a study of blood T cell repertoires in COVID-19 (dated by TCRdb to the early 2020s). Regarding the complete study: Samples covering the acute and convalescent phases of COVID-19 were provided by collaborators in the United States, Italy and Spain. The repertoires were released in a freely available public database meant as a resource for research on the immune response to SARS-CoV-2. The prospective study material was composed of cDNA or gDNA derived from T cells, B-cell-depleted T cells, or PBMCs. A de-identified subject ID, COVID-19 status, age in years and sex were almost always included in the sample metadata. Deeply sampled blood TCRbeta repertoires from subjects exposed to, actively infected with, or recovered from COVID-19 were included in the dataset. Where HLA class I and class II types were available, the types were taken from metadata supplied by the sample provider, not from assay-based typing. The samples were drawn from the first 160 participants of the ongoing ImmuneRACE study and from some 1,300 subjects provided by 6 global collaborators. What the research found in general, with its limitations: The quantity of clinical and demographic metadata differed by source and by participant and was supplied without curation.

This clonotype was sampled from a woman in her twenties or thirties with COVID-19, enrolled during active disease. Sequenced sample: peripheral blood.

The DNA reads as follows: TGTGCCAGCAGCGAGTGGGGCGGGGACGCCTACGAGCAGTACTTC. It encodes CASSEWGGDAYEQYF. The sequence is built from TRBV2 and TRBJ2-7; D gene: possibly TRBD2, on 6 matching bases. Taken from cysteine to phenylalanine, the CDR3 has 15 residues. Only the CDR3 portion is preserved as DNA: 45 bases, with reading frame beginning at the first base. The CDR1 and CDR2 encoded by the germline V gene are SNHLY and FYNNEI. V drops 6 bases and J drops 2 bases, leaving 17 bases in between.